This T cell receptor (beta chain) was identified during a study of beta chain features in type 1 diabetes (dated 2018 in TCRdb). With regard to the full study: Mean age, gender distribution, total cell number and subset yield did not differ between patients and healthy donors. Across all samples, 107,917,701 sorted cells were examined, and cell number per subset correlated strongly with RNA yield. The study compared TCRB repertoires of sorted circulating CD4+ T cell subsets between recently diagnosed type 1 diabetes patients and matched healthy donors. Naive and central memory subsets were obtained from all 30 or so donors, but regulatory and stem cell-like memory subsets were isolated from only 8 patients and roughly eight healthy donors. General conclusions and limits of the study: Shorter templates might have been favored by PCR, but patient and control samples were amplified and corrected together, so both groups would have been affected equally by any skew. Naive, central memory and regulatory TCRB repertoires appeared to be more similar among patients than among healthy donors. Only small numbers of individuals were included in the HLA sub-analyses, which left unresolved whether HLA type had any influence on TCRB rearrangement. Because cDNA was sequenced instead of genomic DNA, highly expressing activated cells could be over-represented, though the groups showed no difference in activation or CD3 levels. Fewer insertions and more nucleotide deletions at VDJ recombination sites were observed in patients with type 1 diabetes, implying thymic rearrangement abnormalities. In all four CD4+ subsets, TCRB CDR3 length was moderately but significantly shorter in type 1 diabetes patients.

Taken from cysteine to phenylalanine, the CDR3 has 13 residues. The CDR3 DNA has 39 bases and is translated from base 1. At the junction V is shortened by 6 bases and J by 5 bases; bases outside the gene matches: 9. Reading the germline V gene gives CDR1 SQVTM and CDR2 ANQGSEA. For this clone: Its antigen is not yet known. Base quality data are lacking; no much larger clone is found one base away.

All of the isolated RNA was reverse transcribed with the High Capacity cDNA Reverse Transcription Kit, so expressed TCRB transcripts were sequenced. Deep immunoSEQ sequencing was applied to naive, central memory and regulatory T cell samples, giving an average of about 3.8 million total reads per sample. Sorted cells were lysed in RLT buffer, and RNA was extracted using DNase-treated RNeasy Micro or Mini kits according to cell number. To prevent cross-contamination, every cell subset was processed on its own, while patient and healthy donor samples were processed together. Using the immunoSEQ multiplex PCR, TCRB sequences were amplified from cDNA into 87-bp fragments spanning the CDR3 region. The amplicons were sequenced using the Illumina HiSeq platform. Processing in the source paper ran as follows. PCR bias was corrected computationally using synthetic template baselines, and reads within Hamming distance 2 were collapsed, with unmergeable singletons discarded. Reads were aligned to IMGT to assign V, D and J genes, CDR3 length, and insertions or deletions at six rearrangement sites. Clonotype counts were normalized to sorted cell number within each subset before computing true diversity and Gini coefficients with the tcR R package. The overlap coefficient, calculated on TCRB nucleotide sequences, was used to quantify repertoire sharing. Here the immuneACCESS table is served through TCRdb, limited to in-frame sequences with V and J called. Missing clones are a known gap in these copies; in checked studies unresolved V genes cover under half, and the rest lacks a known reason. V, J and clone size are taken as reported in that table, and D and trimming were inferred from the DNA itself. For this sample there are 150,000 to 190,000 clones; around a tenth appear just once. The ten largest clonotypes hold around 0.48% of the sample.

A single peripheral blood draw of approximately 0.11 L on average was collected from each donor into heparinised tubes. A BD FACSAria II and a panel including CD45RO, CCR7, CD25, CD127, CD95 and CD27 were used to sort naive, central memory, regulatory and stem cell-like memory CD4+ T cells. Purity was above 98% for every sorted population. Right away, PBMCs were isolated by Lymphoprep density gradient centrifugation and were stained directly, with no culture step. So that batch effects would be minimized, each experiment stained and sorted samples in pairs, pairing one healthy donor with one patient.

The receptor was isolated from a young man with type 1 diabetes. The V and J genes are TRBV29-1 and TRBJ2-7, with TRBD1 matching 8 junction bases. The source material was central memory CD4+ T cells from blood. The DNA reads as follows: TGCAGCGTCCGCCGGGGACAGGCGGACGAGCAGTACTTC. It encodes CSVRRGQADEQYF.